This T cell receptor (beta chain) stems from a study of T cells in Graves' hyperthyroidism and ophthalmopathy. The wider study: Peripheral blood sampling occurred at initial diagnosis, before any treatment.

The CDR3 covers 18 residues. The V segment lost 8 bases and the J segment 8 bases; nucleotides outside the gene matches: 18. Germline loops: CDR1 SGHAT, CDR2 FQNNGV. The study excluded patients with uncontrolled infection, other autoimmune disease, pregnancy or lactation. Researchers amplified the TCR beta CDR3 regions from RNA transcripts. A first-round RT-PCR of the TCR CDR3 used the HTBI primer set. TCRdb reprocessed the multiplex PCR reads via MiXCR and lists one record per CDR3 protein. The table includes more than 450,000 distinct CDR3 sequences, roughly 21% detected once. As regards this clonotype: This may come from a read error, since a much larger clone is one base off.

The gene calls are TRBV11-2 and TRBJ2-1; TRBD2 aligns across 13 bases. This TCR was recovered from a man aged 40-50 years with Graves' ophthalmopathy. Sequenced input: blood. CDR3 bases: TGTGCCAGCGGATACCCCCCTACCGGGACTAGCGGGAACGATGAGCAGTTCTTC. This codes for CASGYPPTGTSGNDEQFF.